A selection of T cell receptor beta chains follows, all from one sample in a study of Tregs in tolerant kidney transplant recipients. Only in-frame clones appear in the TCRdb table, and some are missing; sequencing was by immunoSEQ multiplex PCR. Found here are fewer than 65,000 clones, approximately 83% of them singletons; the top ten hold around 2.3%. Specimen: Tregs from blood, collected before the transplant. These receptors were obtained from a human donor who received a combined kidney and bone marrow transplant. Both conserved end residues are part of each CDR3. D genes are given only for firm matches. Rows give clone size only sometimes, using once, few, many, or a class for an expanded clone.

d_gene | j_gene | len | v_gene | abundance | CDR3aa | CDR3nt
. | TRBJ2-1 | 16 | TRBV18 | few | CASSPLGGGIYNEQFF | TGTGCCAGCTCACCGCTGGGGGGGGGCATCTACAATGAGCAGTTCTTC
. | TRBJ1-4 | 14 | TRBV5-1 | once | CASSFNDRNEKLFF | TGCGCCAGCAGTTTTAACGACAGGAATGAAAAACTGTTTTTT
TRBD1 | TRBJ2-2 | 15 | TRBV9 | once | CASSGDRGHTGELFF | TGTGCCAGCAGTGGGGACAGGGGGCATACCGGGGAGCTGTTTTTT
. | TRBJ2-5 | 15 | TRBV6-5 | . | CASRASGAPWETQYF | TGTGCCAGCAGAGCCTCGGGGGCCCCCTGGGAGACCCAGTACTTC
. | TRBJ2-3 | 16 | TRBV27 | . | CASRSGEPLIADTQYF | TGTGCCAGCAGATCAGGGGAACCCTTGATCGCAGATACGCAGTATTTT
. | TRBJ1-4 | 13 | TRBV10-2 | once | CASQTGNDEKLFF | TGCGCCAGCCAAACAGGGAATGATGAAAAACTGTTTTTT
TRBD2 | TRBJ2-5 | 16 | TRBV7-6 | . | CASSPRGFGSGETQYF | TGTGCCAGCAGCCCCCGCGGGTTCGGTAGCGGGGAGACCCAGTACTTC
TRBD1 | TRBJ1-1 | 17 | TRBV5-6 | . | CASSLRWLTGQGTEAFF | TGTGCCAGCAGCTTGCGCTGGCTTACCGGACAGGGCACTGAAGCTTTCTTT
TRBD1 | TRBJ1-2 | 14 | TRBV19 | . | CASIRQGVDYGYTF | TGTGCCAGTATAAGACAGGGGGTTGACTATGGCTACACCTTC
TRBD2 | TRBJ2-5 | 15 | TRBV7-9 | . | CASSLGSGREETQYF | TGTGCCAGCAGCTTAGGTAGCGGGCGAGAAGAGACCCAGTACTTC
. | TRBJ1-5 | 15 | TRBV7-2 | . | CASSDQGSSNQPQHF | TGTGCCAGCAGCGACCAAGGGTCTAGCAATCAGCCCCAGCATTTT
. | TRBJ2-3 | 12 | TRBV19 | . | CASSQVTDTQYF | TGTGCCAGTTCGCAGGTGACAGATACGCAGTATTTT
. | TRBJ2-2 | 13 | TRBV5-1 | once | CATGPEVSGELFF | TGCGCCACCGGACCCGAGGTGTCCGGGGAGCTGTTTTTT
. | TRBJ2-5 | 10 | TRBV6-1 | . | CATRGETQYF | TGTGCCACTCGGGGAGAGACCCAGTACTTC
. | TRBJ2-7 | 14 | TRBV6-1 | . | CASTRGIGSYEQYF | TGTGCCAGCACACGGGGGATTGGCTCCTACGAGCAGTACTTC
. | TRBJ2-2 | 14 | TRBV5-1 | once | CASSLVPNTGELFF | TGCGCCAGCAGCTTGGTTCCGAACACCGGGGAGCTGTTTTTT
. | TRBJ2-7 | 12 | TRBV2 | . | CASSTDSYEQYF | TGTGCCAGCAGTACCGACTCTTACGAGCAGTACTTC
. | TRBJ1-3 | 15 | TRBV14 | large | CASSQDFGFGNTIYF | TGTGCCAGCAGCCAAGATTTCGGGTTTGGAAACACCATATATTTT
TRBD1 | TRBJ1-4 | 15 | TRBV6-1 | . | CASSDPTGWDEKLFF | TGTGCCAGCAGCGACCCGACAGGGTGGGATGAAAAACTGTTTTTT
TRBD1 | TRBJ1-6 | 13 | TRBV7-2 | . | CASSWTGAKPLHF | TGTGCCAGCAGCTGGACAGGGGCCAAACCCCTCCACTTT
. | TRBJ2-7 | 15 | TRBV18 | . | CASSPWRDTSYEQYF | TGTGCCAGCTCACCATGGAGGGACACATCCTACGAGCAGTACTTC
. | TRBJ2-3 | 12 | TRBV28 | . | CASSPGADTQYF | TGTGCCAGCAGTCCGGGAGCAGATACGCAGTATTTT
. | TRBJ1-4 | 14 | TRBV7-9 | . | CASSRGAVGEKLFF | TGTGCCAGCAGCCGCGGGGCCGTTGGTGAAAAACTGTTTTTT
. | TRBJ2-7 | 14 | TRBV21-1 | . | CASSGGTSKCEQYF | TGTGCCAGCAGCGGGGGGACTAGTAAGTGCGAGCAGTACTTC
. | TRBJ1-4 | 16 | TRBV28 | . | CASSSGGRATNEKLFF | TGTGCCAGCAGTTCGGGCGGGCGGGCAACTAATGAAAAACTGTTTTTT
. | TRBJ1-2 | 14 | TRBV19 | . | CASSPRQKVYGYTF | TGTGCCAGTAGTCCAAGACAGAAAGTCTATGGCTACACCTTC
. | TRBJ1-4 | 15 | TRBV29-1 | . | CSVEDRQGGHEKLFF | TGCAGCGTTGAAGATCGTCAGGGCGGGCATGAAAAACTGTTTTTT
TRBD1 | TRBJ1-1 | 14 | TRBV5-1 | once | CASSPDRVSDEAFF | TGCGCCAGCAGCCCGGACAGGGTATCCGATGAAGCTTTCTTT
TRBD1 | TRBJ1-1 | 17 | TRBV5-1 | few | CASSLILGQPTNTEAFF | TGCGCCAGCAGCTTGATTTTGGGACAGCCAACAAACACTGAAGCTTTCTTT
TRBD1 | TRBJ1-2 | 13 | TRBV7-8 | . | CASSLDMGQGYTF | TGTGCCAGCAGCTTAGACATGGGACAGGGCTACACCTTC
. | TRBJ2-7 | 13 | TRBV5-5 | . | CAGSRDTSYEQYF | TGTGCCGGCTCCCGGGACACCTCCTACGAGCAGTACTTC
TRBD2 | TRBJ2-7 | 16 | TRBV28 | . | CASQGTSGGGANEQYF | TGTGCCTCCCAGGGGACTAGCGGGGGGGGAGCCAACGAGCAGTACTTC
TRBD1 | TRBJ1-2 | 13 | TRBV27 | . | CASKTGGLGGYTF | TGTGCCAGCAAAACAGGGGGACTCGGGGGCTACACCTTC
TRBD1 | TRBJ1-1 | 16 | TRBV18 | . | CASSPPWNRGQFEAFF | TGTGCCAGCTCACCGCCCTGGAACAGGGGGCAATTTGAAGCTTTCTTT
TRBD1 | TRBJ2-7 | 17 | TRBV28 | . | CASSFWLTGTGRYEQYF | TGTGCCAGCAGTTTTTGGCTGACCGGGACAGGGCGTTACGAGCAGTACTTC
. | TRBJ2-1 | 12 | TRBV5-1 | . | CASSSPVYEQFF | TGCGCCAGCAGCTCCCCCGTATATGAGCAGTTCTTC
. | TRBJ2-2 | 11 | TRBV15 | . | CATRDTGELFF | TGTGCCACCAGAGACACCGGGGAGCTGTTTTTT
. | TRBJ1-2 | 15 | TRBV28 | . | CASSLYPRTLYGYTF | TGTGCCAGCAGTTTATATCCGCGGACCCTCTATGGCTACACCTTC
. | TRBJ2-3 | 14 | TRBV5-1 | . | CASSQGGVQDTQYF | TGCGCCAGCAGCCAAGGGGGAGTTCAAGATACGCAGTATTTT
TRBD1 | TRBJ2-5 | 15 | TRBV7-6 | . | CASSFYGQGRETQYF | TGTGCCAGCAGCTTCTACGGACAGGGACGAGAGACCCAGTACTTC
. | TRBJ1-2 | 16 | TRBV19 | . | CASSTATLKWDYGYTF | TGTGCCAGTAGTACGGCGACCCTTAAATGGGACTATGGCTACACCTTC
TRBD2 | TRBJ2-1 | 16 | TRBV10-1 | . | CASSEKAGGPLYEQFF | TGCGCCAGCAGCGAGAAAGCGGGAGGGCCACTCTATGAGCAGTTCTTC
TRBD1 | TRBJ2-7 | 15 | TRBV19 | . | CASSKSGTASYEQYF | TGTGCCAGTAGTAAGTCCGGGACAGCTTCCTACGAGCAGTACTTC
. | TRBJ2-4 | 14 | TRBV25-1 | . | CASSEYGPKNIQYF | TGTGCCAGCAGTGAATACGGACCCAAAAACATTCAGTACTTC
. | TRBJ2-7 | 15 | TRBV11-2 | . | CASSRGGQGSYEQYF | TGTGCCAGCAGCCGGGGGGGACAGGGTTCCTACGAGCAGTACTTC
TRBD1 | TRBJ1-6 | 13 | TRBV6-6 | few | CAARQGTNSPLHF | TGTGCCGCGCGACAGGGGACAAATTCACCCCTCCACTTT
TRBD2 | TRBJ2-7 | 13 | TRBV29-1 | . | CSVVGGGLYEQYF | TGCAGCGTTGTGGGGGGAGGGTTATACGAGCAGTACTTC
. | TRBJ1-1 | 11 | TRBV11-2 | few | CASSAGSRAFF | TGTGCCAGCAGCGCGGGTTCTCGGGCTTTCTTT
TRBD2 | TRBJ2-7 | 17 | TRBV19 | . | CASSPGLAGVGSNEQYF | TGTGCCAGTAGTCCGGGACTAGCGGGAGTTGGTAGCAACGAGCAGTACTTC
. | TRBJ2-7 | 15 | TRBV11-2 | . | CATSLGGGFSYEQYF | TGTGCCACTAGCTTAGGAGGGGGGTTCTCCTACGAGCAGTACTTC
. | TRBJ1-5 | 15 | TRBV19 | few | CASSTTGGVGDPQHF | TGTGCCAGTAGTACGACAGGTGGGGTGGGAGACCCCCAGCATTTT
TRBD2 | TRBJ2-7 | 14 | TRBV5-6 | . | CASSRKTAGYEQYF | TGTGCCAGCAGCCGAAAGACAGCGGGGTACGAGCAGTACTTC
. | TRBJ2-5 | 11 | TRBV18 | . | CASSVAETQYF | TGTGCCAGCTCAGTAGCTGAGACCCAGTACTTC
. | TRBJ2-5 | 15 | TRBV11-2 | . | CASSSAGTGEETQYF | TGTGCCAGCAGCTCCGCCGGGACGGGGGAAGAGACCCAGTACTTC
. | TRBJ1-2 | 13 | TRBV10-2 | . | CASSDRDHYGYTF | TGCGCCAGCAGTGACAGGGACCACTATGGCTACACCTTC
. | TRBJ1-1 | 13 | TRBV7-9 | . | CASSLEGGTEAFF | TGTGCCAGCAGCTTAGAGGGTGGCACTGAAGCTTTCTTT
. | TRBJ1-2 | 19 | TRBV14 | . | CASSQQRASGLLLKDGYTF | TGTGCCAGCAGCCAACAGAGGGCCTCGGGACTTCTCCTTAAGGATGGCTACACCTTC
. | TRBJ1-1 | 14 | TRBV5-4 | . | CASSPGRANTEAFF | TGTGCCAGCAGCCCGGGCAGGGCGAACACTGAAGCTTTCTTT
. | TRBJ2-2 | 16 | TRBV5-4 | . | CASSLFEAEDTGELFF | TGTGCCAGCAGCTTGTTTGAGGCGGAGGACACCGGGGAGCTGTTTTTT